A selection of T cell receptor beta chains follows, all from one sample in a study of blood T cell repertoires in COVID-19. Libraries were prepared by immunoSEQ multiplex PCR; TCRdb keeps only in-frame clonotypes and omits some of them. This table holds fewer than 350,000 clones, approximately 86% found once. Source material: peripheral blood. The receptors originated from a woman aged 25-40 years who had recovered from COVID-19. The CDR3 runs from the conserved cysteine through the conserved F or W. A D gene is named only where the DNA matches it firmly.

V	D	J	CDR3	DNA
TRBV30	NA	TRBJ2-2	CAWSPGLAGELFF	TGTGCCTGGAGTCCAGGGTTAGCCGGGGAGCTGTTTTTT
TRBV6-1	NA	TRBJ1-2	CASSEPVAGYGYTF	TGTGCCAGCAGTGAACCGGTGGCAGGCTATGGCTACACCTTC
TRBV10-3	NA	TRBJ2-5	CAISESRTEETQYF	TGTGCCATCAGTGAGTCACGGACTGAAGAGACCCAGTACTTC
TRBV5-1	NA	TRBJ2-7	CASSFETGGYEQYF	TGCGCCAGCAGCTTTGAGACAGGAGGTTACGAGCAGTACTTC
TRBV6-2/TRBV6-3	TRBD2	TRBJ2-7	CASSTTSGSSYEQYF	TGTGCCAGCAGTACCACTAGCGGGAGCTCCTACGAGCAGTACTTC
TRBV7-9	NA	TRBJ1-1	CASSLRDTMASTEAFF	TGTGCCAGCAGCTTAAGGGACACCATGGCCAGCACTGAAGCTTTCTTT
TRBV29-1	TRBD1	TRBJ2-5	CSATGESETQYF	TGCAGCGCGACAGGGGAAAGCGAGACCCAGTACTTC
TRBV10-3	NA	TRBJ2-7	CAIARETEQYF	TGTGCCATCGCCCGGGAGACGGAGCAGTACTTC
TRBV12-5	TRBD1	TRBJ1-5	CASVRTGYSNQPQHF	TGTGCTAGTGTGAGGACAGGTTATAGCAATCAGCCCCAGCATTTT
TRBV19	TRBD1	TRBJ2-6	CASSIDLGTGAISGANVLTF	TGTGCCAGTAGTATAGATCTTGGGACAGGGGCTATCTCTGGGGCCAACGTCCTGACTTTC
TRBV28	NA	TRBJ2-4	CASSSGENIQYF	TGTGCCAGCAGTTCAGGGGAAAACATTCAGTACTTC
TRBV5-1	NA	TRBJ2-1	CASSGDFANEQFF	TGCGCCAGCAGCGGGGACTTCGCGAATGAGCAGTTCTTC
TRBV6-2/TRBV6-3	TRBD2	TRBJ2-5	CASSPRVGSGGETQYF	TGTGCCAGCAGTCCCCGGGTTGGTAGCGGGGGAGAGACCCAGTACTTC
TRBV28	TRBD1	TRBJ1-2	CASNPTGRRGYYGYTF	TGTGCCAGCAACCCCACTGGGCGCAGGGGGTACTATGGCTACACCTTC
TRBV5-1	NA	TRBJ2-3	CASSLRTDTDTQYF	TGCGCCAGCAGCTTGAGAACAGACACAGATACGCAGTATTTT